A selection of T cell receptor beta chains follows, all from one sample in a study of shared clonotypes between healthy human individuals. This table comes from immunoSEQ multiplex PCR, and its TCRdb copy is limited to in-frame clones, with some not included. The sample has some 800,000 clones; nearly 95% are singletons. The material sequenced was naive CD8+ T cells sorted from blood. The receptor source for this set is a man aged 30 to 39 in good health. Both conserved end residues are part of each CDR3. The D gene is left open where the match is weak. Clone size is shown for a subset of rows, as once, few, many or a class of expanded clone.

j_call: TRBJ2-5; d_call: NA; clone_size: NA; v_call: TRBV11-2; cdr3_aa: CASSLEVGEIQETQYF; cdr3_nt: TGTGCCAGCAGCTTAGAAGTAGGCGAGATCCAAGAGACCCAGTACTTC
j_call: TRBJ2-2; d_call: NA; clone_size: few; v_call: TRBV14; cdr3_aa: CASSQVITGELFF; cdr3_nt: TGTGCCAGCAGCCAAGTTATCACCGGGGAGCTGTTTTTT
j_call: TRBJ2-1; d_call: TRBD2; clone_size: NA; v_call: TRBV27; cdr3_aa: CASSSGTTAYNEQFF; cdr3_nt: TGTGCCAGCAGTAGCGGGACTACCGCCTACAATGAGCAGTTCTTC
j_call: TRBJ2-7; d_call: TRBD2; clone_size: NA; v_call: TRBV19; cdr3_aa: CASSIRGGDEQYF; cdr3_nt: TGTGCCAGTAGTATACGGGGGGGCGACGAGCAGTACTTC
j_call: TRBJ1-1; d_call: NA; clone_size: NA; v_call: TRBV5-4; cdr3_aa: CASSPARAGSITEAFF; cdr3_nt: TGTGCCAGCAGCCCAGCGAGGGCAGGGAGTATCACTGAAGCTTTCTTT
j_call: TRBJ2-7; d_call: NA; clone_size: NA; v_call: TRBV19; cdr3_aa: CASSWGGSRYEQYF; cdr3_nt: TGTGCCAGTAGTTGGGGCGGAAGCCGCTACGAGCAGTACTTC
j_call: TRBJ2-5; d_call: NA; clone_size: NA; v_call: TRBV29-1; cdr3_aa: CSVVTPQETQYF; cdr3_nt: TGCAGCGTCGTGACACCGCAAGAGACCCAGTACTTC
j_call: TRBJ2-1; d_call: TRBD2; clone_size: NA; v_call: TRBV11-2; cdr3_aa: CASSLGTSGQFF; cdr3_nt: TGTGCCAGCAGCTTGGGGACTAGCGGGCAGTTCTTC
j_call: TRBJ2-1; d_call: TRBD2; clone_size: NA; v_call: TRBV27; cdr3_aa: CASRTSGAYNEQFF; cdr3_nt: TGTGCCAGCAGGACTAGCGGAGCTTACAATGAGCAGTTCTTC
j_call: TRBJ2-1; d_call: NA; clone_size: NA; v_call: TRBV7-2; cdr3_aa: CASSQAASAYNEQFF; cdr3_nt: TGTGCCAGCAGCCAGGCGGCTAGCGCCTACAATGAGCAGTTCTTC
j_call: TRBJ2-1; d_call: NA; clone_size: NA; v_call: TRBV19; cdr3_aa: CASSILLASGEQFF; cdr3_nt: TGTGCCAGTAGTATACTACTAGCCTCTGGGGAGCAGTTCTTC
j_call: TRBJ2-7; d_call: TRBD1; clone_size: NA; v_call: TRBV10-3; cdr3_aa: CAISATGTVYEQYF; cdr3_nt: TGTGCCATCAGTGCGACAGGGACAGTCTACGAGCAGTACTTC
j_call: TRBJ2-7; d_call: NA; clone_size: NA; v_call: TRBV27; cdr3_aa: CASSPGGSYEQYF; cdr3_nt: TGTGCCAGCAGTCCCGGCGGCTCCTACGAGCAGTACTTC
j_call: TRBJ2-4; d_call: TRBD1; clone_size: NA; v_call: TRBV7-8; cdr3_aa: CASSKGQGGSKNIQYF; cdr3_nt: TGTGCCAGCAGCAAGGGACAGGGGGGATCCAAAAACATTCAGTACTTC
j_call: TRBJ2-7; d_call: NA; clone_size: NA; v_call: TRBV28; cdr3_aa: CASSSRGPTYEQYF; cdr3_nt: TGTGCCAGCAGTTCCAGGGGTCCCACCTACGAGCAGTACTTC
j_call: TRBJ2-1; d_call: NA; clone_size: NA; v_call: TRBV28; cdr3_aa: CASSLYPGILDEQFF; cdr3_nt: TGTGCCAGCAGTTTATACCCAGGCATCTTGGATGAGCAGTTCTTC
j_call: TRBJ1-2; d_call: NA; clone_size: NA; v_call: TRBV29-1; cdr3_aa: CSVDGEYGYTF; cdr3_nt: TGCAGCGTTGACGGGGAGTATGGCTACACCTTC
j_call: TRBJ2-7; d_call: TRBD2; clone_size: NA; v_call: TRBV9; cdr3_aa: CASSLGTSGTSYEQYF; cdr3_nt: TGTGCCAGCAGCCTAGGGACTAGCGGGACTAGCTACGAGCAGTACTTC
j_call: TRBJ2-5; d_call: NA; clone_size: NA; v_call: TRBV7-6; cdr3_aa: CASSFGETQYF; cdr3_nt: TGTGCCAGCAGCTTTGGAGAGACCCAGTACTTC
j_call: TRBJ2-7; d_call: TRBD2; clone_size: NA; v_call: TRBV7-6; cdr3_aa: CASSPGLAGARHEQYF; cdr3_nt: TGTGCCAGCAGCCCCGGACTAGCGGGAGCTCGACACGAGCAGTACTTC
j_call: TRBJ2-5; d_call: TRBD2; clone_size: NA; v_call: TRBV11-2; cdr3_aa: CASSQGLVGSEETQYF; cdr3_nt: TGTGCCAGCAGCCAGGGACTAGTCGGCAGCGAAGAGACCCAGTACTTC
j_call: TRBJ2-7; d_call: TRBD1; clone_size: NA; v_call: TRBV7-8; cdr3_aa: CASIDTPGTGTGEQYF; cdr3_nt: TGTGCCAGCATCGATACCCCTGGGACAGGGACGGGCGAGCAGTACTTC
j_call: TRBJ2-2; d_call: NA; clone_size: NA; v_call: TRBV5-6; cdr3_aa: CASSLRTENTGELFF; cdr3_nt: TGTGCCAGCAGCTTGCGGACAGAGAACACCGGGGAGCTGTTTTTT
j_call: TRBJ2-2; d_call: NA; clone_size: NA; v_call: TRBV27; cdr3_aa: CASYGATGELFF; cdr3_nt: TGTGCCAGCTACGGGGCGACCGGGGAGCTGTTTTTT
j_call: TRBJ2-7; d_call: TRBD1; clone_size: NA; v_call: TRBV9; cdr3_aa: CASTPWDRAHEQYF; cdr3_nt: TGTGCCAGCACACCCTGGGACAGGGCCCACGAGCAGTACTTC
j_call: TRBJ2-1; d_call: TRBD1; clone_size: NA; v_call: TRBV4-3; cdr3_aa: CASTKDRATYNEQFF; cdr3_nt: TGCGCCAGCACGAAGGACAGGGCGACCTACAATGAGCAGTTCTTC
j_call: TRBJ2-1; d_call: TRBD1; clone_size: NA; v_call: TRBV7-3; cdr3_aa: CASSLRGTGSSYNEQFF; cdr3_nt: TGTGCCAGCAGCTTACGGGGGACAGGGAGCTCCTACAATGAGCAGTTCTTC
j_call: TRBJ1-4; d_call: NA; clone_size: NA; v_call: TRBV11-2; cdr3_aa: CASSLGGLHEKLFF; cdr3_nt: TGTGCCAGCAGCTTAGGGGGTTTGCATGAAAAACTGTTTTTT
j_call: TRBJ2-1; d_call: TRBD1; clone_size: NA; v_call: TRBV7-2; cdr3_aa: CASSLNRGREQFF; cdr3_nt: TGTGCCAGCAGCTTAAATAGGGGGCGTGAGCAGTTCTTC
j_call: TRBJ2-7; d_call: TRBD2; clone_size: once; v_call: TRBV6-1; cdr3_aa: CASSEAGTNTYEQYF; cdr3_nt: TGTGCCAGCAGTGAAGCGGGGACTAATACCTACGAGCAGTACTTC
j_call: TRBJ2-2; d_call: NA; clone_size: once; v_call: TRBV7-9; cdr3_aa: CASSPRDRNTGELFF; cdr3_nt: TGTGCCAGCAGCCCCCGGGACCGAAACACCGGGGAGCTGTTTTTT
j_call: TRBJ2-1; d_call: TRBD2; clone_size: NA; v_call: TRBV9; cdr3_aa: CASSVGGGNEQFF; cdr3_nt: TGTGCCAGCAGCGTCGGCGGGGGCAATGAGCAGTTCTTC
j_call: TRBJ2-7; d_call: TRBD1; clone_size: NA; v_call: TRBV2; cdr3_aa: CASSEDRDFSYEQYF; cdr3_nt: TGTGCCAGCAGCGAGGACAGGGATTTTAGTTACGAGCAGTACTTC
j_call: TRBJ2-7; d_call: NA; clone_size: NA; v_call: TRBV7-2; cdr3_aa: CASSPSAGLSYEQYF; cdr3_nt: TGTGCCAGCAGCCCCTCGGCAGGGCTCAGTTACGAGCAGTACTTC
j_call: TRBJ2-6; d_call: NA; clone_size: NA; v_call: TRBV9; cdr3_aa: CASSGQGTNVLTF; cdr3_nt: TGTGCCAGCAGCGGGCAGGGGACCAACGTCCTGACTTTC
j_call: TRBJ2-7; d_call: TRBD1; clone_size: NA; v_call: TRBV19; cdr3_aa: CASSGGQGLGSYEQYF; cdr3_nt: TGTGCCAGTAGTGGCGGACAGGGACTTGGCTCCTACGAGCAGTACTTC
j_call: TRBJ2-7; d_call: NA; clone_size: NA; v_call: TRBV6-6; cdr3_aa: CASSYSSASYEQYF; cdr3_nt: TGTGCCAGCAGTTACAGCAGCGCATCCTACGAGCAGTACTTC
j_call: TRBJ2-1; d_call: TRBD2; clone_size: NA; v_call: TRBV29-1; cdr3_aa: CSVEDPRSGRAHNEQFF; cdr3_nt: TGCAGCGTTGAAGACCCGAGGAGCGGGAGGGCCCACAATGAGCAGTTCTTC
j_call: TRBJ2-7; d_call: TRBD2; clone_size: NA; v_call: TRBV29-1; cdr3_aa: CSVEDVAGATYEQYF; cdr3_nt: TGCAGCGTTGAAGATGTAGCGGGAGCAACCTACGAGCAGTACTTC
j_call: TRBJ2-7; d_call: NA; clone_size: NA; v_call: TRBV7-2; cdr3_aa: CASNYGGGYEQYF; cdr3_nt: TGTGCCAGCAATTACGGCGGTGGCTACGAGCAGTACTTC
j_call: TRBJ2-2; d_call: NA; clone_size: NA; v_call: TRBV7-9; cdr3_aa: CASSQDTGELFF; cdr3_nt: TGTGCCAGCAGCCAGGACACCGGGGAGCTGTTTTTT
j_call: TRBJ1-4; d_call: TRBD1; clone_size: NA; v_call: TRBV9; cdr3_aa: CASSGGQLATNEKLFF; cdr3_nt: TGTGCCAGCAGCGGGGGACAGCTTGCAACTAATGAAAAACTGTTTTTT
j_call: TRBJ2-3; d_call: NA; clone_size: few; v_call: TRBV28; cdr3_aa: CASSLEETGWDTQYF; cdr3_nt: TGTGCCAGCAGTTTGGAAGAAACGGGATGGGATACGCAGTATTTT
j_call: TRBJ2-1; d_call: TRBD2; clone_size: NA; v_call: TRBV11-1; cdr3_aa: CASSLGTSSPFF; cdr3_nt: TGTGCCAGCAGCTTAGGGACTAGTTCGCCGTTCTTC
j_call: TRBJ2-3; d_call: TRBD2; clone_size: NA; v_call: TRBV9; cdr3_aa: CASSEGGTVADTQYF; cdr3_nt: TGTGCCAGCAGCGAGGGAGGGACCGTCGCAGATACGCAGTATTTT
j_call: TRBJ2-5; d_call: TRBD2; clone_size: many; v_call: TRBV19; cdr3_aa: CASSIRAGEYQETQYF; cdr3_nt: TGTGCCAGTAGTATTAGAGCGGGAGAGTACCAAGAGACCCAGTACTTC
j_call: TRBJ2-1; d_call: TRBD1; clone_size: NA; v_call: TRBV6-6; cdr3_aa: CAGAWGTARNEQFF; cdr3_nt: TGTGCCGGCGCCTGGGGGACAGCGAGAAATGAGCAGTTCTTC
j_call: TRBJ1-5; d_call: NA; clone_size: NA; v_call: TRBV27; cdr3_aa: CASSSSQGDSNQPQHF; cdr3_nt: TGTGCCAGCAGTTCCTCACAGGGAGATAGCAATCAGCCCCAGCATTTT
j_call: TRBJ2-5; d_call: NA; clone_size: NA; v_call: TRBV28; cdr3_aa: CASSPSGTQYF; cdr3_nt: TGTGCCAGCAGTCCATCCGGGACCCAGTACTTC
j_call: TRBJ2-7; d_call: NA; clone_size: NA; v_call: TRBV4-3; cdr3_aa: CASSQDQTGSYEQYF; cdr3_nt: TGCGCCAGCAGCCAAGATCAAACTGGGTCCTACGAGCAGTACTTC
j_call: TRBJ2-1; d_call: TRBD2; clone_size: NA; v_call: TRBV7-8; cdr3_aa: CASRTLAGGLYYEQFF; cdr3_nt: TGTGCCAGCAGAACCTTAGCGGGAGGGCTCTACTATGAGCAGTTCTTC